Listed below are T cell receptor beta chains from one sample, sequenced in a study of HIV-infected children after antiretroviral therapy interruption. Each CDR3 protein is one row after TCRdb ran MiXCR on the 3' RACE reads. This sample has 30,000 to 40,000 distinct CDR3 sequences; approximately 7% occur once, and the top ten carry just under 1%. The material was CD45RA+ CD4+ T cells from PBMCs, pooled from several time points, obtained from a donor given antiretroviral therapy, either interrupted or continuous. The receptor set was obtained from a pool of human donors with HIV. CDR3s include the opening cysteine and the closing phenylalanine or tryptophan. Each record gives: CDR3 protein, CDR3 DNA, clone size, J gene, D gene, V gene. The D gene is left open where the match is weak. Clone sizes are given selectively: once, few, many, or a class where the clone is expanded.

cdr3_aa: CASSFEGATGNTIYF; cdr3_nt: TGTGCCAGCAGTTTTGAGGGGGCTACTGGAAACACCATATATTTT; clone_size: many; j_call: TRBJ1-3; d_call: TRBD1; v_call: TRBV28
cdr3_aa: CASSAIRQTEAFF; cdr3_nt: TGTGCCAGCAGTGCAATAAGACAGACTGAAGCTTTCTTT; clone_size: many; j_call: TRBJ1-1; d_call: NA; v_call: TRBV27
cdr3_aa: CASSQDRRAETLYF; cdr3_nt: TGTGCCAGCAGCCAGGACAGGAGGGCAGAAACGCTGTATTTT; clone_size: few; j_call: TRBJ2-3; d_call: NA; v_call: TRBV16
cdr3_aa: CASSIVRQALIYGYTF; cdr3_nt: TGTGCCAGTAGTATAGTTCGACAGGCGTTAATCTATGGCTACACCTTC; clone_size: many; j_call: TRBJ1-2; d_call: NA; v_call: TRBV19
cdr3_aa: CASSLGAGVLSYEQYF; cdr3_nt: TGCGCCAGCAGCTTGGGGGCGGGAGTTTTATCCTACGAGCAGTACTTC; clone_size: NA; j_call: TRBJ2-7; d_call: TRBD2; v_call: TRBV5-1
cdr3_aa: CATLWGVPGELFF; cdr3_nt: TGTGCCACCCTATGGGGGGTGCCCGGGGAGCTGTTTTTT; clone_size: many; j_call: TRBJ2-2; d_call: NA; v_call: TRBV2
cdr3_aa: CASRHRGSTEAFF; cdr3_nt: TGCGCCAGCAGACACAGGGGTTCCACTGAAGCTTTCTTT; clone_size: many; j_call: TRBJ1-1; d_call: TRBD1; v_call: TRBV5-1
cdr3_aa: CASSLERIAGNTIYF; cdr3_nt: TGTGCCAGCAGCTTAGAACGCATCGCTGGAAACACCATATATTTT; clone_size: many; j_call: TRBJ1-3; d_call: NA; v_call: TRBV11-2
cdr3_aa: CASSSGEIVDTQYF; cdr3_nt: TGTGCCAGTTCGTCGGGGGAGATAGTGGATACGCAGTATTTT; clone_size: few; j_call: TRBJ2-3; d_call: NA; v_call: TRBV19
cdr3_aa: CATSANPGTGELYGYTF; cdr3_nt: TGTGCCACCAGTGCAAATCCCGGGACAGGGGAACTCTATGGCTACACCTTC; clone_size: many; j_call: TRBJ1-2; d_call: TRBD1; v_call: TRBV24-1
cdr3_aa: CASSLAGTNNEQFF; cdr3_nt: TGTGCCAGCAGCTTAGCTGGGACGAACAATGAGCAGTTCTTC; clone_size: many; j_call: TRBJ2-1; d_call: NA; v_call: TRBV11-1
cdr3_aa: CAISAKVGGELFF; cdr3_nt: TGTGCCATCAGTGCCAAGGTTGGCGGGGAGCTGTTTTTT; clone_size: many; j_call: TRBJ2-2; d_call: NA; v_call: TRBV10-3
cdr3_aa: CASSPNAETLYF; cdr3_nt: TGTGCCAGCAGCCCCAATGCAGAAACGCTGTATTTT; clone_size: many; j_call: TRBJ2-3; d_call: NA; v_call: TRBV4-1
cdr3_aa: CATSQKETQYF; cdr3_nt: TGTGCCACCAGCCAAAAAGAGACCCAGTACTTC; clone_size: many; j_call: TRBJ2-5; d_call: NA; v_call: TRBV24-1
cdr3_aa: CASSPRTLSYEQYF; cdr3_nt: TGTGCCAGCAGCCCAAGGACACTCTCCTACGAGCAGTACTTC; clone_size: NA; j_call: TRBJ2-7; d_call: NA; v_call: TRBV9
cdr3_aa: CASRQIGQGTTDTQYF; cdr3_nt: TGTGCCAGCAGGCAGATAGGACAGGGAACCACAGATACGCAGTATTTT; clone_size: many; j_call: TRBJ2-3; d_call: TRBD1; v_call: TRBV12-3/TRBV12-4
cdr3_aa: CASSQDFPPTIYGYTF; cdr3_nt: TGCGCCAGCAGCCAAGATTTTCCCCCAACGATTTATGGCTACACCTTC; clone_size: NA; j_call: TRBJ1-2; d_call: NA; v_call: TRBV4-3
cdr3_aa: CASSLSSGNTIYF; cdr3_nt: TGTGCCAGCAGCTTATCCTCTGGAAACACCATATATTTT; clone_size: NA; j_call: TRBJ1-3; d_call: NA; v_call: TRBV7-8
cdr3_aa: CASSSGTEGDTLYF; cdr3_nt: TGTGCCAGCAGTTCCGGGACGGAGGGAGACACCTTGTACTTT; clone_size: many; j_call: TRBJ2-4; d_call: NA; v_call: TRBV6-6
cdr3_aa: CSASRGGHTGELFF; cdr3_nt: TGCAGTGCTAGTAGGGGGGGGCACACCGGGGAGCTGTTTTTT; clone_size: NA; j_call: TRBJ2-2; d_call: NA; v_call: TRBV20-1
cdr3_aa: CASSRESGQRNTEAFF; cdr3_nt: TGCGCCAGCAGCCGAGAATCGGGACAGCGGAACACTGAAGCTTTCTTT; clone_size: few; j_call: TRBJ1-1; d_call: TRBD1; v_call: TRBV5-1
cdr3_aa: CASSLRDKETLYF; cdr3_nt: TGTGCCAGCAGCCTCCGGGACAAAGAAACGCTGTATTTT; clone_size: many; j_call: TRBJ2-3; d_call: NA; v_call: TRBV2
cdr3_aa: CASNIVGFTDTQYF; cdr3_nt: TGTGCCAGCAACATTGTGGGGTTCACAGATACGCAGTATTTT; clone_size: many; j_call: TRBJ2-3; d_call: NA; v_call: TRBV4-2
cdr3_aa: CASSWTGASAKTLYF; cdr3_nt: TGTGCCAGCAGTTGGACTGGGGCTAGTGCAAAAACGCTGTATTTT; clone_size: many; j_call: TRBJ2-3; d_call: NA; v_call: TRBV12-3/TRBV12-4
cdr3_aa: CSAPSGEKLFF; cdr3_nt: TGCAGTGCCCCCTCGGGGGAAAAACTGTTTTTT; clone_size: many; j_call: TRBJ1-4; d_call: NA; v_call: TRBV20-1
cdr3_aa: CASSLWGRGETYEQYF; cdr3_nt: TGTGCCAGCAGTTTATGGGGGCGGGGGGAGACCTACGAGCAGTACTTC; clone_size: many; j_call: TRBJ2-7; d_call: TRBD2; v_call: TRBV27
cdr3_aa: CSAGTGALRGYGYTF; cdr3_nt: TGCAGTGCCGGGACAGGGGCTCTCCGTGGCTATGGCTACACCTTC; clone_size: NA; j_call: TRBJ1-2; d_call: TRBD1; v_call: TRBV20-1
cdr3_aa: CASSLEKQGTYEQYF; cdr3_nt: TGTGCCAGCAGCTTGGAGAAACAGGGAACCTACGAGCAGTACTTC; clone_size: NA; j_call: TRBJ2-7; d_call: NA; v_call: TRBV5-4
cdr3_aa: CASSLYAEQFF; cdr3_nt: TGTGCCAGCAGTCTATATGCTGAGCAGTTCTTC; clone_size: medium-sized; j_call: TRBJ2-1; d_call: NA; v_call: TRBV23-1
cdr3_aa: CASSFAQGIYEQYF; cdr3_nt: TGTGCCAGCAGTTTTGCTCAGGGGATCTACGAGCAGTACTTC; clone_size: many; j_call: TRBJ2-7; d_call: NA; v_call: TRBV28
cdr3_aa: CASSQVDTFLDTQYF; cdr3_nt: TGTGCCAGCAGCCAAGTGGACACCTTCTTGGATACGCAGTATTTT; clone_size: many; j_call: TRBJ2-3; d_call: NA; v_call: TRBV3-1
cdr3_aa: CSAEPPGPNNQPQHF; cdr3_nt: TGCAGTGCTGAGCCTCCCGGACCCAACAATCAGCCCCAGCATTTT; clone_size: NA; j_call: TRBJ1-5; d_call: NA; v_call: TRBV20-1
cdr3_aa: CASSQVFWGTEAFF; cdr3_nt: TGTGCCAGCAGCCAAGTATTCTGGGGGACTGAAGCTTTCTTT; clone_size: many; j_call: TRBJ1-1; d_call: NA; v_call: TRBV3-1
cdr3_aa: CASSEGYEQFF; cdr3_nt: TGTGCCAGCAGTGAGGGGTATGAGCAGTTCTTC; clone_size: many; j_call: TRBJ2-1; d_call: NA; v_call: TRBV12-3/TRBV12-4
cdr3_aa: CASTRNTGELFF; cdr3_nt: TGCGCCAGCACCCGGAACACCGGGGAGCTGTTTTTT; clone_size: many; j_call: TRBJ2-2; d_call: NA; v_call: TRBV23-1
cdr3_aa: CASSIRLAGGNEQFF; cdr3_nt: TGTGCCAGCAGCATAAGACTAGCGGGAGGCAATGAGCAGTTCTTC; clone_size: many; j_call: TRBJ2-1; d_call: TRBD2; v_call: TRBV7-9
cdr3_aa: CASSPSGSGGQNEQYF; cdr3_nt: TGCGCCAGCAGCCCCAGTGGGAGCGGGGGGCAGAATGAGCAGTACTTC; clone_size: NA; j_call: TRBJ2-5; d_call: TRBD2; v_call: TRBV4-3